Below, 27 T cell receptor beta chains from the same sample are listed, as sequenced in a study of T-cell memory formation after mild COVID-19. MiXCR was run by TCRdb on the 5' RACE reads, yielding one entry per CDR3 protein. The sample yields over 300,000 distinct CDR3 sequences, under 25% seen once. The source material was PBMCs or a T cell subset sorted from them (not recorded which). The receptors here all came from a young man who had mild COVID-19 (a few samples of this study predate the infection). Cell type and time point are not known.

This clonotype was seen a few times. The chain joins TRBV4-1 to TRBJ2-2; D is perhaps TRBD2 (5 bases). V lost 0 bases and J 5 bases, leaving 16 bases between the germline ends. The V gene's germline CDR1 is MGHRA and CDR2 YSYEKL. This CDR3 spans 17 amino acids. CDR3 sequence reads: CASSQEVMRVRTGELFF. In DNA, the CDR3 is TGCGCCAGCAGCCAAGAGGTCATGAGGGTACGGACCGGGGAGCTGTTTTTT.

This clonotype has only a few counts. V gene TRBV12-3 or TRBV12-4 combines with J gene TRBJ1-4; possible D gene TRBD1, 6 bases. The CDR3 runs to 14 residues. V lost 6 bases, J lost 8 bases, and 16 bases lay in between. Here the CDR3 DNA reads TGTGCCAGCAGCTCTACTACAGGGAACGAAAAACTGTTTTTT. Residues: CASSSTTGNEKLFF.

There are a few counts of this clonotype. The chain recombines TRBV7-8 with TRBJ2-7, with 12 bases that match TRBD2. The CDR3 spans 17 residues. Germline-derived CDR1 and CDR2 are SGHVS and FQNEAQ. V trimming: 5 bases; J trimming: 1 base; junction bases outside the gene matches: 9. The CDR3: CASSPGLAGPPSYEQYV. CDR3 nucleotide sequence: TGTGCCAGCAGCCCGGGACTAGCGGGCCCCCCATCCTACGAGCAGTACGTC.

The chain employs TRBV10-3 and TRBJ2-1; 7 bases fit TRBD1. After removal of 6 bases from V and 7 bases from J, the junction contained 6 bases not matched to a gene. This CDR3 has 13 amino acids. Germline V gene sequence: CDR1 ENHRY, CDR2 SYGVKD. The DNA for the CDR3 is TGTGCCATCAGACAGGGGCTGAGGAATGAGCAGTTCTTC. Its protein is CAIRQGLRNEQFF.

The V call is TRBV7-2, the J call TRBJ2-1; 10 bases match TRBD1. The J segment lost 7 bases and the V segment lost 6 bases, leaving 3 bases of the junction unmatched. From germline, CDR1 is SGHTA and CDR2 FQGNSA. The length of the CDR3 is 13 residues. The CDR3 region is CASRRTGGNEQFF. As DNA, the CDR3 is TGTGCCAGCAGAAGGACAGGGGGGAATGAGCAGTTCTTC.

There are a few counts of this clonotype. The CDR3 DNA reads as TGTGCCAGCAGTTACTACCCTTTAGGACAGGGGTCAGATCAGCCCCAGCATTTT. Translation: CASSYYPLGQGSDQPQHF. This rearrangement joins TRBV6-2 or TRBV6-3 to TRBJ1-5, with 9 bases that match TRBD1. Germline lookup yields CDR1 MNHEY and CDR2 SVGEGT. V was pared by 1 base and J by 5 bases, with 12 bases of the junction left unmatched. There are 18 residues in the CDR3.

The rearrangement joins TRBV5-6 to TRBJ2-3, with no clear D. This CDR3 is 12 amino acids long. V was shortened by 3 bases and J by 4 bases, with 6 bases between the two germline ends. The germline V gene has CDR1 SGHDT and CDR2 YYEEEE. Here the CDR3 reads CASSWTSDTQYF. The CDR3 DNA reads as TGTGCCAGCAGCTGGACGTCAGATACGCAGTATTTT.

On this clonotype itself: Compared with germline, one end of the junction differs, possibly owing to a read error. The J gene is TRBJ2-5, the V gene TRBV12-3 or TRBV12-4; TRBD2 matches 13 bases. CDR3 length: 16 residues. This CDR3 is CASRPGTSGIQDTQYF. CDR3 in DNA: TGTGCCAGCAGGCCGGGGACTAGCGGGATCCAAGATACCCAGTACTTC.

This sequence joins TRBV28 and TRBJ1-6; D unresolved. There are 14 residues in the CDR3. V lost 7 bases, J lost 3 bases, and 10 bases lay in between. Germline V gene data show CDR1 as MDHEN and CDR2 as SYDVKM. This chain's CDR3 is CASTPMDYNSPLHF. As DNA, the CDR3 is TGTGCCAGCACCCCGATGGACTATAATTCACCCCTCCACTTT.

The chain uses TRBV14 and TRBJ2-7, with D perhaps assigned TRBD1 or TRBD2 (5 bases each). V was shortened by 4 bases and J by 2 bases, with 9 bases between the two germline ends. Germline CDR1 is SGHDN and CDR2 is FVKESK. This CDR3 contains 13 residues. The CDR3 DNA reads as TGTGCCAGCAGCCTCGGGGCTCCCTACGAGCAGTACTTC. Protein sequence: CASSLGAPYEQYF.

The V gene is TRBV12-3 or TRBV12-4, the J gene TRBJ1-1, with 7 bases lining up with TRBD1. V dropped 7 bases and J dropped 8; count of bases not matched to a gene: 7. This CDR3 has 12 residues. The CDR3 protein is CASTRDRQEAFF. The CDR3 DNA is TGTGCCAGCACCAGGGACAGACAAGAAGCTTTCTTT.

The V call is TRBV4-1, the J call TRBJ1-2; 8 bases line up with TRBD1. The J segment lost 6 bases and the V segment lost 6 bases, leaving 6 bases of the junction unmatched. The CDR3 covers 13 residues. CDR1 is MGHRA and CDR2 is YSYEKL in the germline V gene. As DNA, the CDR3 is TGCGCCAGCAGTGCCACAGGGGGTAATGGCTACACCTTC. This codes for CASSATGGNGYTF.

This sequence joins TRBV12-3 or TRBV12-4 and TRBJ2-5; D is possibly TRBD1 (6 bases). The germline V and J ends were trimmed by 4 bases and 3 bases, with 18 bases remaining between them. This CDR3 is built from 16 residues. The CDR3 DNA sequence: TGTGCCAGCAGTTCCACCCCCGGGACACTTAAAGAGACCCAGTACTTC. Its translation: CASSSTPGTLKETQYF.

The chain is built from TRBV9 and TRBJ2-5; D may be TRBD1 (6 bases). V lost 3 bases, J lost 9 bases, and 18 bases lay in between. The CDR3 has 14 residues. Germline loops: CDR1 SGDLS, CDR2 YYNGEE. The CDR3 sequence: CASSEGDPGLAQYF. CDR3 coding DNA: TGTGCCAGCAGCGAGGGGGACCCCGGTTTGGCCCAGTACTTC.

The CDR3 bases are TGTGCCAGCAGCTTAGGGACAGAGCAGTTCTTC. Translated: CASSLGTEQFF. The chain carries TRBV5-5 and TRBJ2-1; D is perhaps TRBD1 (6 bases). V lost 2 bases to trimming and J lost 10 bases, with 7 bases between them. CDR1 is SGHKS, CDR2 YYEKEE, per germline (reference sequence). This CDR3 spans 11 amino acids.

This sequence joins TRBV6-5 and TRBJ1-2, with D possibly being TRBD1 (5 bases). The CDR3 has 20 residues. V was clipped by 0 bases and J by 1 base, with 24 bases between them. Germline V lookup: CDR1 MNHEY, CDR2 SVGAGI. The DNA for the CDR3 is TGTGCCAGCAGTTACTCGAGCGTCGGTACAGGAGCTCAGTTTAACTATGGCTACACCTTC. Protein sequence: CASSYSSVGTGAQFNYGYTF.

This clonotype was counted only a few times. The chain recombines TRBV12-3 or TRBV12-4 with TRBJ1-2, with unresolved D. Trimming took 2 bases from V and 1 from J, leaving 8 bases between them. The CDR3 consists of 14 residues. The CDR3 DNA reads TGTGCCAGCAGTTTACGCCGGGTTAACTATGGCTACACCTTC. Translating gives CASSLRRVNYGYTF.

This clonotype was picked up a small number of times. The rearrangement links TRBV5-1 to TRBJ2-5, with no clear D. Germline loops: CDR1 SGHRS, CDR2 YFSETQ. The CDR3 is 12 amino acids. The germline V and J ends were trimmed by 5 bases and 4 bases, with 9 bases remaining between them. The DNA of the CDR3 is TGCGCCAGCAGTACTGGTCCAGAGACCCAGTACTTC. Translating it yields CASSTGPETQYF.

V usage is TRBV12-3 or TRBV12-4 and J usage is TRBJ2-3; tentatively, D is TRBD1 (6 bases). Between the trimmed V and J ends, which lost 6 bases and 3 bases, there was a span of 16 bases. This CDR3 comprises 15 residues. Written as DNA, the CDR3 is TGTGCCAGCAGCCGACAGGATTTAGGGACAGATACGCAGTATTTT. Protein sequence: CASSRQDLGTDTQYF.

V usage is TRBV29-1 and J usage is TRBJ2-1; 12 bases map to TRBD2. V lost 2 bases, J lost 8 bases, and 7 bases stayed unmatched. The V gene's germline CDR1 is SQVTM and CDR2 ANQGSEA. The CDR3 is 15 residues long. In DNA, the CDR3 is TGCAGCGTTGAACTTCCTAGCGGGGGGGCCGATGAGCAGTTCTTC. Protein: CSVELPSGGADEQFF.

This clonotype was found a few times. This rearrangement joins TRBV6-1 to TRBJ1-1; D not resolved. The germline V and J ends were trimmed by 1 base and 3 bases, with 6 bases remaining between them. CDR3 length: 13 residues. CDR1 MNHNS and CDR2 SASEGT come from the germline V gene. CDR3: CASSEERYTEAFF. As DNA, the CDR3 is TGTGCCAGCAGTGAAGAAAGGTACACTGAAGCTTTCTTT.

This clonotype was seen more than once but under ten times. The chain is built from TRBV6-5 and TRBJ1-5; D is perhaps TRBD1 (6 bases). The CDR3 has 13 residues. V lost 1 base and J lost 7, with 8 bases in between. Germline V gives CDR1 MNHEY, CDR2 SVGAGI. CDR3 nucleotide sequence: TGTGCCAGCAGTTACTATGGGGGCCAGCCCCAGCATTTT. It translates to CASSYYGGQPQHF.

This clonotype was seen only a few times. The chain has TRBV5-1 and TRBJ1-1, with D hard to call. Germline values: CDR1 SGHRS, CDR2 YFSETQ. V lost 4 bases to trimming and J lost 1 base, with 11 bases between them. This CDR3 contains 14 residues. DNA of the CDR3: TGCGCCAGCAGCAGGCGATTGGGGAACACTGAAGCTTTCTTT. It encodes CASSRRLGNTEAFF.

Only a few counts were recorded for this clonotype. J is TRBJ2-3 and V is TRBV7-8, with TRBD1 identical over 12 bases. V gave up 3 bases and J gave up 1 base; unmatched junction bases: 5. The CDR3 contains 17 residues. Germline V gene lookup returns CDR1 SGHVS and CDR2 FQNEAQ. The CDR3 sequence: CASSLGTGGAGTDTQYF. Written as DNA, the CDR3 is TGTGCCAGCAGCTTGGGGACAGGGGGCGCCGGCACAGATACGCAGTATTTT. The full variable domain, with the rest looked up from reference TRBV7-8 and TRBJ2-3, is GAGVSQSPRYKVAKRGQDVALRCDPISGHVSLFWYQQALGQGPEFLTYFQNEAQLDKSGLPSDRFFAERPEGSVSTLKIQRTQQEDSAVYLCASSLGTGGAGTDTQYFGPGTRLTVL.

In its sample, this clonotype was seen a few times. The V and J genes are TRBV7-2 and TRBJ1-1; TRBD1 agrees at 8 bases. Germline assignment: CDR1 SGHTA and CDR2 FQGNSA. This CDR3 comprises 13 residues. Trimming at V came to 4 bases and at J to 14 bases, leaving 12 bases not matched to a gene. The CDR3 sequence is CASSSRDRYGAFF. The CDR3 DNA is TGTGCCAGCAGCTCCCGGGACAGGTATGGAGCCTTCTTT.

Only a few counts were recorded for this clonotype. V and J are TRBV12-3 or TRBV12-4 and TRBJ2-5; TRBD1 or TRBD2 may be the D gene (6 bases each). The CDR3 has 13 amino acids. The V end was cut by 5 bases, the J end by 5 bases, with 12 bases between. The CDR3 loop is CASSIGGRETQYF. The CDR3 region has the DNA TGTGCCAGCAGTATCGGGGGCAGGGAGACCCAGTACTTC.

The chain couples TRBV5-1 to TRBJ2-5, with TRBD1 matching 9 bases. V shed 3 bases, J shed 2 bases, and the junction held 8 bases outside the gene matches. This CDR3 region has 16 residues. Per the germline V gene, CDR1 is SGHRS and CDR2 is YFSETQ. This chain's CDR3 is CASSWAPGQGQETQYF. The CDR3, as DNA: TGCGCCAGCAGCTGGGCTCCGGGACAGGGACAAGAGACCCAGTACTTC.